These T cell receptor beta chains were read from a single sample in a study of human T cells and chemical hapten exposure. MiXCR, run by TCRdb on the RACE reads, gives a single entry per CDR3 protein. The sample contains about 400,000 distinct CDR3 sequences, nearly 6.5% of which appear only once. Specimen: whole blood, collected in connection with sensitization to the hapten diphenylcyclopropenone (DPC). These receptors all come from a woman aged 18-29 years with alopecia areata. Some clones in this sample may be carry-over from other donors' samples. CDR3s include the opening cysteine and the closing phenylalanine or tryptophan. Fields, in order: J gene, V gene, D gene, clone size, CDR3 protein, CDR3 DNA. The D gene is left open where the match is weak. A clone size is listed for some rows: how often the clone was seen (once, few, many), or a class if it is expanded.

J: TRBJ1-2
V: TRBV6-1
D: TRBD1
size: -
CDR3: CATTGGAGYGYTF
DNA: TGTGCCACGACAGGGGGCGCAGGCTATGGCTACACCTTC

J: TRBJ1-3
V: TRBV18
D: -
size: -
CDR3: CASSPLGGSEGNTIYF
DNA: TGTGCCAGCTCACCATTGGGGGGCTCGGAAGGAAACACCATATATTTT

J: TRBJ2-3
V: TRBV11-2
D: -
size: many
CDR3: CASSPSYADTQYF
DNA: TGTGCCAGCAGCCCCTCATACGCGGATACGCAGTATTTT

J: TRBJ2-7
V: TRBV5-7
D: TRBD1
size: -
CDR3: CASSLETGSNSEQYF
DNA: TGTGCCAGCAGCTTGGAGACAGGGAGTAATAGCGAGCAGTACTTC

J: TRBJ1-1
V: TRBV29-1
D: -
size: many
CDR3: CSVVVQGNTEAFF
DNA: TGCAGCGTTGTTGTTCAGGGGAACACTGAAGCTTTCTTT

J: TRBJ1-4
V: TRBV12-3/TRBV12-4
D: -
size: many
CDR3: CASNSPSEKLFF
DNA: TGTGCCAGCAATTCCCCGTCCGAAAAACTGTTTTTT

J: TRBJ1-1
V: TRBV25-1
D: -
size: many
CDR3: CASSESQGRYTEAFF
DNA: TGTGCCAGCAGTGAATCCCAGGGCCGGTACACTGAAGCTTTCTTT

J: TRBJ2-5
V: TRBV6-2/TRBV6-3
D: -
size: -
CDR3: CASSYSLTNIQETQYF
DNA: TGTGCCAGCAGTTACTCGCTGACTAACATCCAAGAGACCCAGTACTTC

J: TRBJ1-1
V: TRBV6-1
D: TRBD1
size: few
CDR3: CASKDRDGWNTEAFF
DNA: TGTGCCAGCAAAGACAGGGATGGTTGGAACACTGAAGCTTTCTTT

J: TRBJ2-4
V: TRBV7-2
D: -
size: -
CDR3: CASSPGLAKNIQYF
DNA: TGTGCCAGCAGCCCAGGGTTAGCCAAAAACATTCAGTACTTC

J: TRBJ2-3
V: TRBV20-1
D: -
size: -
CDR3: CSARDPDSTDTQYF
DNA: TGCAGTGCTAGAGACCCGGATAGCACAGATACGCAGTATTTT

J: TRBJ2-3
V: TRBV7-2
D: TRBD2
size: few
CDR3: CASSSRLAGGADTQYF
DNA: TGTGCCAGCAGCTCGAGACTAGCGGGGGGTGCAGATACGCAGTATTTT

J: TRBJ2-5
V: TRBV4-3
D: -
size: many
CDR3: CASSQTVAGRRETQYF
DNA: TGCGCCAGCAGCCAAACGGTGGCGGGGCGCCGGGAGACCCAGTACTTC

J: TRBJ2-1
V: TRBV7-2
D: TRBD1
size: few
CDR3: CASSSSRDRVRNEQFF
DNA: TGTGCCAGCAGCTCCAGCCGGGACAGGGTAAGGAATGAGCAGTTCTTC

J: TRBJ2-3
V: TRBV12-3/TRBV12-4
D: TRBD2
size: -
CDR3: CASSLSPAGDTQYF
DNA: TGTGCCAGCAGTTTAAGTCCAGCGGGGGATACGCAGTATTTT

J: TRBJ1-1
V: TRBV27
D: -
size: few
CDR3: CASSFRVMNTEAFF
DNA: TGTGCCAGCAGTTTTAGGGTAATGAACACTGAAGCTTTCTTT

J: TRBJ2-7
V: TRBV5-1
D: TRBD1
size: -
CDR3: CASSFGTVYEQYF
DNA: TGCGCCAGCAGCTTCGGGACAGTATACGAGCAGTACTTC

J: TRBJ2-7
V: TRBV28
D: TRBD2
size: -
CDR3: CASSSPGGAYEQYF
DNA: TGTGCCAGCAGTTCGCCCGGGGGGGCCTACGAGCAGTACTTC

J: TRBJ2-5
V: TRBV4-1
D: -
size: many
CDR3: CASSQDTEETQYF
DNA: TGCGCCAGCAGCCAAGATACGGAAGAGACCCAGTACTTC

J: TRBJ2-1
V: TRBV4-3
D: -
size: few
CDR3: CASSQDRDTHYNEQFF
DNA: TGCGCCAGCAGCCAAGATCGAGACACACACTACAATGAGCAGTTCTTC

J: TRBJ1-5
V: TRBV6-5
D: -
size: -
CDR3: CASSPTDPPQPQHF
DNA: TGTGCCAGCAGCCCGACGGACCCCCCTCAGCCCCAGCATTTT

J: TRBJ1-4
V: TRBV6-5
D: TRBD1
size: many
CDR3: CASAGQGNSEKLFF
DNA: TGTGCCAGCGCGGGACAGGGGAACAGCGAAAAACTGTTTTTT

J: TRBJ2-7
V: TRBV5-1
D: -
size: many
CDR3: CASSLEGASGSEQYF
DNA: TGCGCCAGCAGCTTGGAGGGGGCTAGCGGAAGCGAGCAGTACTTC

J: TRBJ2-1
V: TRBV9
D: TRBD1
size: -
CDR3: CASSIRPGTGGDEQFF
DNA: TGTGCCAGCAGCATCCGTCCCGGGACAGGGGGCGATGAGCAGTTCTTC

J: TRBJ1-5
V: TRBV12-3/TRBV12-4
D: -
size: -
CDR3: CASRLIGQPQHF
DNA: TGTGCCAGCAGGCTGATTGGTCAGCCCCAGCATTTT

J: TRBJ1-1
V: TRBV29-1
D: -
size: many
CDR3: CSVGENTEAFF
DNA: TGCAGCGTTGGAGAAAACACTGAAGCTTTCTTT

J: TRBJ1-3
V: TRBV10-3
D: -
size: many
CDR3: CAIRPPGSSGNTIYF
DNA: TGTGCCATCAGACCACCCGGTAGCTCTGGAAACACCATATATTTT

J: TRBJ1-1
V: TRBV10-3
D: -
size: few
CDR3: CAISESRDGQNTEAFF
DNA: TGTGCCATCAGTGAGTCGAGAGACGGGCAGAACACTGAAGCTTTCTTT